A selection of T cell receptor beta chains follows, all from one sample in a study of blood T cell repertoires in COVID-19. Repertoires were generated with immunoSEQ multiplex PCR, while TCRdb's copy carries only in-frame clones and drops some. The sample contains 300,000 or so clones, around nine tenths of which appear only once. The sample taken for sequencing was PBMCs or T cells enriched from blood (not recorded which). The origin of the receptors is a woman in her twenties or thirties who had recovered from COVID-19. Both conserved end residues are part of each CDR3. The D gene is left open where the match is weak. Clone size is not always given. Where it is, it says once, few, many or a class for expanded clones.

j_gene | d_gene | abundance | v_gene | CDR3aa | CDR3nt
TRBJ1-1 | . | . | TRBV10-2 | CASSEIADTEAFF | TGCGCCAGCAGTGAGATAGCGGACACTGAAGCTTTCTTT
TRBJ2-3 | TRBD2 | . | TRBV28 | CASRGRTSGRHSTQYF | TGTGCCAGCAGGGGGAGGACTAGCGGGAGACATAGTACGCAGTATTTT
TRBJ2-7 | TRBD2 | . | TRBV5-1 | CASSSRLAGGYEQYF | TGCGCCAGCAGCTCCCGACTAGCGGGAGGCTACGAGCAGTACTTC
TRBJ2-2 | TRBD1 | . | TRBV24-1 | CATSDRRDTGELFF | TGTGCCACCTCGGACAGGCGAGACACCGGGGAGCTGTTTTTT
TRBJ2-2 | TRBD1 | . | TRBV3-1/TRBV3-2 | CASSQVHPGQGTGELFF | TGTGCCAGCAGCCAAGTCCACCCGGGACAGGGTACCGGGGAGCTGTTTTTT
TRBJ2-1 | TRBD1 | . | TRBV11-1 | CASSVAKDRDRSHEQFF | TGTGCCAGCAGCGTAGCCAAAGACCGGGACAGGTCGCATGAGCAGTTCTTC
TRBJ2-7 | TRBD2 | . | TRBV18 | CASSPTLAGASYEQYF | TGTGCCAGCTCACCCACTCTAGCGGGAGCGAGCTACGAGCAGTACTTC
TRBJ2-5 | . | . | TRBV5-6 | CASSPRAARETQYF | TGTGCCAGCAGCCCCAGGGCCGCGAGGGAGACCCAGTACTTC
TRBJ2-1 | . | . | TRBV20-1 | CSASAPHTGRNEQFF | TGCAGTGCCAGTGCCCCACATACGGGTCGCAATGAGCAGTTCTTC
TRBJ2-1 | TRBD2 | once | TRBV4-3 | CASSQDRASGFFINEQFF | TGCGCCAGCAGCCAAGATAGGGCTAGCGGGTTCTTTATCAATGAGCAGTTCTTC
TRBJ1-5 | . | . | TRBV7-9 | CASSGAYSNQPQHF | TGTGCCAGCAGCGGGGCGTATAGCAATCAGCCCCAGCATTTT
TRBJ2-1 | TRBD2 | . | TRBV27 | CASSSGLAGRSSYNEQFF | TGTGCCAGCAGTTCTGGGCTAGCGGGGCGGAGCTCCTACAATGAGCAGTTCTTC
TRBJ2-1 | TRBD2 | . | TRBV7-3 | CASSLTSGRAEQFF | TGTGCCAGCAGCTTGACTAGCGGGAGGGCTGAGCAGTTCTTC
TRBJ2-3 | TRBD2 | once | TRBV19 | CASSTRLAGSTDTQYF | TGTGCCAGTAGTACCCGACTAGCGGGAAGTACAGATACGCAGTATTTT
TRBJ2-7 | TRBD1 | few | TRBV2 | CASSRDRDHEQYF | TGTGCCAGCAGCCGGGACAGGGACCACGAGCAGTACTTC
TRBJ2-2 | TRBD1 | . | TRBV4-3 | CASSQRTGAGELFF | TGCGCCAGCAGCCAACGGACAGGGGCCGGGGAGCTGTTTTTT
TRBJ1-1 | . | . | TRBV6-5 | CASSLAGRGMNTEAFF | TGTGCCAGCAGTTTGGCGGGCAGGGGAATGAACACTGAAGCTTTCTTT
TRBJ2-5 | . | . | TRBV19 | CASSTGRETQYF | TGTGCCAGTAGCACAGGGCGAGAGACCCAGTACTTC
TRBJ2-1 | TRBD2 | . | TRBV3-1/TRBV3-2 | CASSQEPSGSRDEQFF | TGTGCCAGCAGCCAAGAACCTAGCGGGAGTCGCGATGAGCAGTTCTTC
TRBJ1-1 | . | . | TRBV5-4 | CASSSRTVMNTEAFF | TGTGCCAGCAGCTCGAGGACAGTCATGAACACTGAAGCTTTCTTT
TRBJ2-3 | . | . | TRBV14 | CASSQGTSTDTQYF | TGTGCCAGCAGCCAAGGAACTAGCACAGATACGCAGTATTTT
TRBJ1-2 | TRBD1 | . | TRBV28 | CASRSLGQVLYGYTF | TGTGCCAGCAGGTCGTTGGGACAGGTCCTCTATGGCTACACCTTC
TRBJ2-6 | TRBD1 | . | TRBV19 | CASSYRSVGQKLSGANVLTF | TGTGCCAGTAGTTATCGTTCAGTGGGACAGAAACTCTCTGGGGCCAACGTCCTGACTTTC
TRBJ1-4 | TRBD1 | . | TRBV11-2 | CASSRDRGIILFF | TGTGCCAGCAGCCGAGACAGGGGGATCATACTGTTTTTT
TRBJ2-5 | TRBD2 | . | TRBV2 | CASLGLAGTETQYF | TGTGCCAGCTTGGGACTAGCGGGAACAGAGACCCAGTACTTC
TRBJ2-1 | . | . | TRBV9 | CASSVDNNEQFF | TGTGCCAGCAGCGTAGACAACAATGAGCAGTTCTTC
TRBJ1-2 | . | . | TRBV12-3/TRBV12-4 | CATDFQGRDGYTF | TGTGCCACCGACTTTCAGGGTAGGGATGGCTACACCTTC
TRBJ1-1 | . | . | TRBV28 | CASSSPGPNTEAFF | TGTGCCAGCAGTTCCCCAGGTCCGAACACTGAAGCTTTCTTT
TRBJ2-1 | . | . | TRBV7-3 | CASSKGGSYNEQFF | TGTGCCAGCAGCAAAGGGGGCTCCTACAATGAGCAGTTCTTC
TRBJ2-7 | TRBD2 | . | TRBV28 | CASSPGLAFSESYEQYF | TGTGCCAGCAGTCCGGGACTAGCGTTCTCGGAAAGCTACGAGCAGTACTTC
TRBJ1-4 | . | . | TRBV7-9 | CASSLGGRADEKLFF | TGTGCCAGCAGCTTAGGAGGCAGGGCGGATGAAAAACTGTTTTTT
TRBJ1-5 | TRBD1 | . | TRBV10-3 | CAISPGQGYQPQHF | TGTGCCATCAGCCCCGGACAGGGCTATCAGCCCCAGCATTTT
TRBJ2-2 | . | . | TRBV6-4 | CASRTNRDNTGELFF | TGTGCCAGCAGAACTAACAGGGATAACACCGGGGAGCTGTTTTTT
TRBJ2-1 | . | . | TRBV7-2 | CASSLVGLAQRGNEQFF | TGTGCCAGCAGCTTAGTGGGGCTAGCGCAGAGGGGCAATGAGCAGTTCTTC
TRBJ2-1 | TRBD2 | . | TRBV4-3 | CASSLGLASEQFF | TGCGCCAGCAGCTTGGGACTAGCGAGTGAGCAGTTCTTC